This T cell receptor (beta chain) comes out of a study of Ad26.COV2.S vaccination and SARS-CoV-2 variants. About the research overall: Donor joined the COV1001 Ad26.COV2.S trial arm.

V dropped 4 bases and J dropped 2; count of bases not matched to a gene: 19. The CDR3 has 19 amino acids. Germline V gene sequence: CDR1 SGHDN, CDR2 FVKESK. Regarding treatment: roughly 19 received Ad26.COV2.S at low or high dose, single or two shots; about 5 received placebo; per-sample allocation not given. Day 63 after the first injection of vaccine or placebo was the sampling time. This vaccine is an Ad26 vector that expresses the Wuhan-strain SARS-CoV-2 spike. This clone was counted a single time. Its antigen is currently unknown. The protocol was immunoSEQ multiplex PCR, while the TCRdb copy is restricted to in-frame clones and leaves out a portion. Of about 400,000 clones detected, more than 75% appear once; the ten largest clones hold around 3.6%. Findings and caveats of the study: Post-vaccination spike-specific CD8+ and CD4+ T cell responses reportedly had substantial breadth.

The chain is built from TRBV14 and TRBJ2-5; 7 positions agree with TRBD1. The TCR originated in a person between 18 and 59 years old who received the Ad26.COV2.S COVID-19 vaccine or a placebo. Sequencing used peripheral blood, obtained in a trial of Ad26.COV2.S vaccine versus placebo. CDR3 amino acids: CASSPLGFEGAIPQETQYF. The CDR3 bases are TGTGCCAGCAGCCCCCTTGGGTTTGAGGGGGCAATACCACAAGAGACCCAGTACTTC.